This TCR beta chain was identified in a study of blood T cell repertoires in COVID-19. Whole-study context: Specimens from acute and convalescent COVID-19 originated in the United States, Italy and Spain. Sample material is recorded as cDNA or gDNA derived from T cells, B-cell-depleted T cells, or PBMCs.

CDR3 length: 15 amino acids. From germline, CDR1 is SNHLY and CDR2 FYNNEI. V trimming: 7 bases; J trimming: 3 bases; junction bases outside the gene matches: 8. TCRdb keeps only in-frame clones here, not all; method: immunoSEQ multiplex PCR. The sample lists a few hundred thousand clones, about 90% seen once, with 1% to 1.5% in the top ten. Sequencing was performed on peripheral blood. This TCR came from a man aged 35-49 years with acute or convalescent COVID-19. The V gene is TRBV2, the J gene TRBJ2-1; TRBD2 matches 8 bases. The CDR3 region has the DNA TGTGCCAGCATTCGCGGGGGGCAAATCTACAATGAGCAGTTCTTC. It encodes CASIRGGQIYNEQFF.